This TCR beta chain came from a study of early T cells in non-severe SARS-CoV-2 infection. Trimming cost V 3 bases and J 4 bases; bases outside gene matches: 8. The CDR3 runs 16 residues. The germline gives CDR1 SGHNT, CDR2 YYREEE (reference sequence). The sample holds many counts of this clonotype. Each CDR3 protein gets one entry after TCRdb re-called the 5' RACE reads with MiXCR. Of some 80,000 distinct CDR3 sequences detected, roughly an eighth appear once; the ten largest clones hold more than 1.2%. This clonotype was sampled from an adult who was a healthcare worker with PCR-confirmed SARS-CoV-2 infection or an uninfected control (not recorded which). This chain links TRBV5-4 with TRBJ1-1; 11 bases are a match to TRBD1. Sequenced sample: whole blood. CDR3 nucleotides: TGTGCCAGCAGCTCGTCATGGGACAGGGGGGCCACTGAAGCTTTCTTT. It codes for CASSSSWDRGATEAFF.